This TCR beta chain was captured in a study of T cell changes during pregnancy in multiple sclerosis. This CDR3 comprises 13 residues. V lost 7 bases to trimming and J lost 1 base, with 12 bases between them. The germline CDR1 and CDR2 sequences are SGHRS and YFSETQ. The method was immunoSEQ multiplex PCR; TCRdb's version includes in-frame clones alone and lacks a portion of them. The data contain around 30,000 clones, over 80% of them seen just once; the ten biggest clones take up approximately 8%. The receptor's source is a female donor with multiple sclerosis, enrolled in a pregnancy study. The V gene is TRBV5-1, the J gene TRBJ2-7; D perhaps matches TRBD2 (5 bases). The sample here was CD8+ T cells from peripheral blood mononuclear cells, taken before pregnancy. CDR3 amino acids: CASARTESYEQYF. The CDR3, as DNA: TGCGCCAGCGCCAGGACTGAATCCTACGAGCAGTACTTC.